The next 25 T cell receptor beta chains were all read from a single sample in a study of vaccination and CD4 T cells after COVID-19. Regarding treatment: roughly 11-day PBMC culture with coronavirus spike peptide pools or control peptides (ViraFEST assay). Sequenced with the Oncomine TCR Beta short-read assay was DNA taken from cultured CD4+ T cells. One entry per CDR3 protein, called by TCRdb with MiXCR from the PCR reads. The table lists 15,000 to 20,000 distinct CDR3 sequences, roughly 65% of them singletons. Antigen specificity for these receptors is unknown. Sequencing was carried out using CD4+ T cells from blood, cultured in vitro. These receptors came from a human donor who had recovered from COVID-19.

For the CDR3, the DNA is TGTGCCAGCAGCTTAGGTGGTCCGGATCAGCCCCAGCATTTT. Its protein is CASSLGGPDQPQHF. The chain is built from TRBV7-2 and TRBJ1-5; D uncertain. This CDR3 has 14 amino acids. Germline lookup yields CDR1 SGHTA and CDR2 FQGNSA. The V and J ends lost 1 base and 5 bases respectively, with 9 bases between them.

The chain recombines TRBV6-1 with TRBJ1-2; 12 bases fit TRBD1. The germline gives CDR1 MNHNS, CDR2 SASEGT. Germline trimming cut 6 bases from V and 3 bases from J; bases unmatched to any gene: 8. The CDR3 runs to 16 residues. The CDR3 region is CASSLLGTGGDYGYTF. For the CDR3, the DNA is TGTGCCAGCAGCCTCCTCGGGACAGGGGGCGACTATGGCTACACCTTC.

CDR3 nucleotides: TGTGCTAGTGGTTTGCCAACGATCAGGGGAGGGACTGAAGCTTTCTTT. Translating it yields CASGLPTIRGGTEAFF. The chain links TRBV12-5 to TRBJ1-1, with a weak D call TRBD1 (6 bases). Trimming stripped 2 bases from V and 5 bases from J, with 18 bases between. The CDR3 sequence is 16 residues long. The germline V gene encodes CDR1 LGHNT and CDR2 FRNRAP. Together with reference TRBV12-5 and TRBJ1-1, the CDR3 gives the full variable domain: DARVTQTPRHKVTEMGQEVTMRCQPILGHNTVFWYRQTMMQGLELLAYFRNRAPLDDSGMPKDRFSAEMPDATLATLKIQPSEPRDSAVYFCASGLPTIRGGTEAFFGQGTRLTVV.

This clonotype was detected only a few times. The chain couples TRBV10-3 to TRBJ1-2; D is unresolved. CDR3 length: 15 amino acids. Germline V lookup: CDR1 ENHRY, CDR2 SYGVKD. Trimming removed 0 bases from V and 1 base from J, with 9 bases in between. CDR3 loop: CAISESRESNYGYTF. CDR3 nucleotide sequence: TGTGCCATCAGTGAGTCGAGGGAAAGTAACTATGGCTACACCTTC.

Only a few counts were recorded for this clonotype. The CDR3 bases are TGTGCCAGCAGTGTCTCCCGGGGCGATAAAGCTTTCTTT. As protein: CASSVSRGDKAFF. The chain employs TRBV2 and TRBJ1-1, with a tentative D call TRBD1 (5 bases). This CDR3 has 13 residues. With 4 bases removed from V and 9 bases from J, the gap between germline ends came to 15 bases. Germline CDR1 reads SNHLY; CDR2 reads FYNNEI.

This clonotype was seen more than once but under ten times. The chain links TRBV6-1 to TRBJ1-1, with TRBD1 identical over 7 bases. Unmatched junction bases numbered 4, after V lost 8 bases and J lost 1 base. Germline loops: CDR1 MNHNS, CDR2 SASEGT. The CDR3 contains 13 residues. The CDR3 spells CASLGQKNTEAFF. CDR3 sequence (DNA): TGTGCCAGCTTGGGACAGAAGAACACTGAAGCTTTCTTT.

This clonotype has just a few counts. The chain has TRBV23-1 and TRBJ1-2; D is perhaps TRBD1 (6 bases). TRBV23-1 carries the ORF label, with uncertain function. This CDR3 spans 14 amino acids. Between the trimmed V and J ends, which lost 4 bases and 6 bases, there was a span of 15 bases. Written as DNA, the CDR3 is TGCGCCAGCAGTCGCCAACAGGGCGGGAATGGCTACACCTTC. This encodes CASSRQQGGNGYTF.

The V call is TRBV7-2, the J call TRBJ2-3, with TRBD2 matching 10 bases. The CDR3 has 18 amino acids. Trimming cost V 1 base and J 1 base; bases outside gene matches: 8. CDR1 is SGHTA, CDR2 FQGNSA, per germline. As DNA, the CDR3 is TGTGCCAGCAGCTTAGATAGCCTAGCGGGGGCACGCACAGATACGCAGTATTTT. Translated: CASSLDSLAGARTDTQYF.

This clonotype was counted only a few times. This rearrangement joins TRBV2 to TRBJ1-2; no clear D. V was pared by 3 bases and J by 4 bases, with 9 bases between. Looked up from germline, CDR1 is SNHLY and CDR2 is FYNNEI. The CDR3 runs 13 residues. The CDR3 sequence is CASSEEGSYGYTF. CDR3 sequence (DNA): TGTGCCAGCAGTGAGGAGGGCTCCTATGGCTACACCTTC.

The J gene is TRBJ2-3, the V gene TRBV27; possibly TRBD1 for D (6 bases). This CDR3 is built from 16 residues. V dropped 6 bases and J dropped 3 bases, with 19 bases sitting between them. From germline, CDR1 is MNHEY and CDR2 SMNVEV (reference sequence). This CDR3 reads CASRPKGVQVTDTQYF. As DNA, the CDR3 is TGTGCCAGCAGACCTAAGGGGGTGCAGGTAACAGATACGCAGTATTTT.

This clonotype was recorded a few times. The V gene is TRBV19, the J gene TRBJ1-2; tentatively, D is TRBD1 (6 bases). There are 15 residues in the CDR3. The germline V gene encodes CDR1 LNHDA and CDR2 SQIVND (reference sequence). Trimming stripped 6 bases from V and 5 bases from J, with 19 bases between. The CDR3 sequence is CASSRDRPGQYGYTF. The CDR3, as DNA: TGTGCCAGTAGCCGAGACAGACCCGGACAGTATGGCTACACCTTC.

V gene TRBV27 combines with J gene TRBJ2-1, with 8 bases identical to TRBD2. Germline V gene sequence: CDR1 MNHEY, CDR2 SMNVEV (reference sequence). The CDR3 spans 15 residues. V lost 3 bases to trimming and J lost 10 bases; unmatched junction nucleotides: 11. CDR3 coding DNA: TGTGCCAGCAGTTTCTATCGGGAGGGCCCGGAGGAGCAGTTCTTC. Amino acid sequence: CASSFYREGPEEQFF.

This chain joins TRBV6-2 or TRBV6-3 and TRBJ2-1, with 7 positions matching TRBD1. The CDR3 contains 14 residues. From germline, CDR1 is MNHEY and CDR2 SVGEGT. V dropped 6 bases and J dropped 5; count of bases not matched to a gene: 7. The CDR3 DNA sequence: TGTGCCAGCAGAGGGGGCTGGGGAAACAATGAGCAGTTCTTC. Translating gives CASRGGWGNNEQFF.

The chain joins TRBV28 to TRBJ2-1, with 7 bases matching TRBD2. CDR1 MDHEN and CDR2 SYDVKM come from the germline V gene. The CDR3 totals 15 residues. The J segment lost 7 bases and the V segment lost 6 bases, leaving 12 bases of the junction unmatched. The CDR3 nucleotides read TGTGCCAGCAGATCCCCGGGACTACCACTAAATGAGCAGTTCTTC. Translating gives CASRSPGLPLNEQFF.

The CDR3 coding sequence is TGTGCCTGGAGTGCGGGACAGGGGAGTCAGCCCCAGCATTTT. Translated, it gives CAWSAGQGSQPQHF. The rearrangement links TRBV30 to TRBJ1-5, with 10 positions matching TRBD1. The CDR3 is 14 amino acids. CDR1 GTSNPN and CDR2 SVGIG come from the germline V gene (reference sequence). J was trimmed by 6 bases and V by 1 base; bases with no gene match: 3.

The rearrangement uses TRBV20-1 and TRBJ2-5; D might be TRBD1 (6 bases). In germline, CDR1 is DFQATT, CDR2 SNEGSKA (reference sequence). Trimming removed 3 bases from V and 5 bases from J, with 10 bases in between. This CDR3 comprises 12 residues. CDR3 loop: CSASRGEETQYF. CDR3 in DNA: TGCAGTGCTAGCAGGGGTGAGGAGACCCAGTACTTC.

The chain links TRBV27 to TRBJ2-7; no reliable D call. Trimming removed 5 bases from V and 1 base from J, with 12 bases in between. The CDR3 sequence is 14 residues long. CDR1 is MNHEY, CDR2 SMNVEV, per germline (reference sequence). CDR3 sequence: CASSGRVGSYEQYF. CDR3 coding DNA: TGTGCCAGCAGTGGACGGGTGGGTTCCTACGAGCAGTACTTC.

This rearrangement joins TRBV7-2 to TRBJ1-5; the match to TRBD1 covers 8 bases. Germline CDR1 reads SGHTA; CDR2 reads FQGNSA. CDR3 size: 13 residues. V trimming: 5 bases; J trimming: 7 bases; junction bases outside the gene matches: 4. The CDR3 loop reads CASSVTGVQPQHF. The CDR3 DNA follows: TGTGCCAGCAGCGTGACAGGGGTCCAGCCCCAGCATTTT. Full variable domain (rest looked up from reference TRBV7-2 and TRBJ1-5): GAGVSQSPSNKVTEKGKDVELRCDPISGHTALYWYRQSLGQGLEFLIYFQGNSAPDKSGLPSDRFSAERTGGSVSTLTIQRTQQEDSAVYLCASSVTGVQPQHFGDGTRLSIL.

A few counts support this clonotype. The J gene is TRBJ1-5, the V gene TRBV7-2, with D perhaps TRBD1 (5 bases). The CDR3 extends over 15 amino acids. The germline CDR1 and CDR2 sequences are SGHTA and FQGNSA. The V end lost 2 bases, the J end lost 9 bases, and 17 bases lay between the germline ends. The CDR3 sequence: CASSLQSQGPGPQHF. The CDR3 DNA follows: TGTGCCAGCAGCTTACAGAGCCAGGGACCTGGGCCCCAGCATTTT.

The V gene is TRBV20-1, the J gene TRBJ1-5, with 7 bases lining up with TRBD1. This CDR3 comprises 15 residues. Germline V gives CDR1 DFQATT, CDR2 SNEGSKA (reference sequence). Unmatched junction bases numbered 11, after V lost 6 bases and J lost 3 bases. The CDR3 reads CSARTGVAHNQPQHF. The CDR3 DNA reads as TGCAGTGCCCGAACAGGGGTAGCGCACAATCAGCCCCAGCATTTT.

CDR3 nucleotides: TGTGCCAGCACGGACAGCTCTAACTATGGCTACACCTTC. Amino acids: CASTDSSNYGYTF. J is TRBJ1-2 and V is TRBV7-2; D may be TRBD1 (6 bases). This CDR3 comprises 13 residues. Germline values: CDR1 SGHTA, CDR2 FQGNSA. V was cut by 7 bases and J by 0 bases, with 9 bases left in between.

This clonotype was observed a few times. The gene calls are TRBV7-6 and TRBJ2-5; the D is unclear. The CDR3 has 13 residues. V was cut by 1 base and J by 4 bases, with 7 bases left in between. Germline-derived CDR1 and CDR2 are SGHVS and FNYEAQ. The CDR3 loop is CASSLDWGETQYF. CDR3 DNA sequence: TGTGCCAGCAGCTTAGACTGGGGAGAGACCCAGTACTTC.

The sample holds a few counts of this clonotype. The DNA of the CDR3 is TGTGCCAGCAGTATGCAGGCCAATCAGCCCCAGCATTTT. It codes for CASSMQANQPQHF. The V gene is TRBV27, the J gene TRBJ1-5, with D unclear. Germline V CDR1 and CDR2: MNHEY, SMNVEV (reference sequence). This CDR3 has 13 residues. V was trimmed by 5 bases and J by 3 bases, leaving 8 bases between them.

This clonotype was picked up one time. CDR3 protein: CSAHTTPTWSGYTF. The CDR3 bases are TGCAGTGCCCATACAACACCTACCTGGAGTGGCTACACCTTC. The J gene is TRBJ1-2, the V gene TRBV20-1; no clear D. CDR1 is DFQATT and CDR2 is SNEGSKA in the germline V gene (reference sequence). The length of the CDR3 is 14 residues. V was shortened by 6 bases and J by 7 bases, with 21 bases between the two germline ends.

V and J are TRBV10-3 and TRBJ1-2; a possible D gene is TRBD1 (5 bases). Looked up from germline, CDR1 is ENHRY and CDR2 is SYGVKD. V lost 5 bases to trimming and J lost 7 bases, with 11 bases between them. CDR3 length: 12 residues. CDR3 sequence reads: CAISPQGVGYTF. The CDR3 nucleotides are TGTGCCATCAGTCCCCAAGGGGTTGGCTACACCTTC.